This T cell receptor beta chain is drawn from a study of cytomegalovirus exposure and HLA in healthy donors. The germline V gene encodes CDR1 SQVTM and CDR2 ANQGSEA. Trimming left V 7 bases short and J 2 bases short, with 11 bases between. The CDR3 covers 13 residues. The PCR had 60 Vbeta and 13 Jbeta primers. Profiled with immunoSEQ multiplex PCR; TCRdb holds only in-frame clones, not every one. The sample holds 150,000 to 200,000 clones; 70% are singletons and the top ten take 4.7%. As concerns this clone: The antigen is undetermined.

All donors participated as healthy donors of bone marrow. Points from the study as a whole: Earlier analysis found most TCR beta V segments productive about 90% or about 30% of the time. TCR beta sequences reportedly predicted most subjects' HLA-A and HLA-B alleles accurately.

This TCR was recovered from a man in his late teens or twenties in good health and CMV-seropositive. The sample taken for sequencing was PBMCs. The genes are TRBV29-1 and TRBJ2-2; D is perhaps TRBD1 (5 bases). CDR3 amino acids: CSAETANTGELFF. The DNA for the CDR3 is TGCAGCGCCGAGACAGCCAACACCGGGGAGCTGTTTTTT.